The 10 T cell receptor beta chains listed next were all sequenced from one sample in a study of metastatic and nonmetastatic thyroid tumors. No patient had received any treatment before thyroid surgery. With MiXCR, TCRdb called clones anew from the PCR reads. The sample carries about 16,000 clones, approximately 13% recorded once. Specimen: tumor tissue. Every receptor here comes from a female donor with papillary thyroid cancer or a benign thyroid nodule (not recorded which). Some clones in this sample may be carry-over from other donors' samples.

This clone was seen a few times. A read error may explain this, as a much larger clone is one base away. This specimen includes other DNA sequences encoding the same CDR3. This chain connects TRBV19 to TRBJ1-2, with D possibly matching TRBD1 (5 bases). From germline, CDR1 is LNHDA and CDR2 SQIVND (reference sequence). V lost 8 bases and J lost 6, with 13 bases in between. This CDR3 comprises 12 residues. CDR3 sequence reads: CASGAGYHGYTF. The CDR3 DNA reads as TGTGCCAGTGGGGCTGGGTATCATGGCTACACCTTC.

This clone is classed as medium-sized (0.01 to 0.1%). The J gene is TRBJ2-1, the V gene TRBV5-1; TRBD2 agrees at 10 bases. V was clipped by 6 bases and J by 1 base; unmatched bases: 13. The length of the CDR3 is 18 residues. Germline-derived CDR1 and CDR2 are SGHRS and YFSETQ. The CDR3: CASTGGASGSFSYNEQFF. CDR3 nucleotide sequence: TGCGCCAGCACCGGGGGGGCTAGCGGGAGTTTTTCCTACAATGAGCAGTTCTTC.

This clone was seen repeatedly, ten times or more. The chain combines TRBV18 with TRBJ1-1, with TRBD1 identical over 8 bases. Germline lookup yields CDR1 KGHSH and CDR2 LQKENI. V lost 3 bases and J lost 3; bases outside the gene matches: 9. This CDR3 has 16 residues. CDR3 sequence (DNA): TGTGCCAGCTCACCCTTATCTCCGGGACAGGACACTGAAGCTTTCTTT. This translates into CASSPLSPGQDTEAFF. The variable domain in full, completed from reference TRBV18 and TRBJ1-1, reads NAGVMQNPRHLVRRRGQEARLRCSPMKGHSHVYWYRQLPEEGLKFMVYLQKENIIDESGMPKERFSAEFPKEGPSILRIQQVVRGDSAAYFCASSPLSPGQDTEAFFGQGTRLTVV.

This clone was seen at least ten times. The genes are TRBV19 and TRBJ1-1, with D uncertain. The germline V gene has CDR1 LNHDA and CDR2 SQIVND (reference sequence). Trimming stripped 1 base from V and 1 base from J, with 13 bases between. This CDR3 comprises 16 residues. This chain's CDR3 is CASSIVFYGQNTEAFF. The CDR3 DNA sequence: TGTGCCAGTAGTATAGTCTTTTACGGTCAGAACACTGAAGCTTTCTTT. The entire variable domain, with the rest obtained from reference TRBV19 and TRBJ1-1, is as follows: DGGITQSPKYLFRKEGQNVTLSCEQNLNHDAMYWYRQDPGQGLRLIYYSQIVNDFQKGDIAEGYSVSREKKESFPLTVTSAQKNPTAFYLCASSIVFYGQNTEAFFGQGTRLTVV.

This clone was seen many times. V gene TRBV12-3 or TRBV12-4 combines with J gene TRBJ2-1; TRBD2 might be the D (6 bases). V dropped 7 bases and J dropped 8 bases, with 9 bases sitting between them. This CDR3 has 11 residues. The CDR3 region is CASTSGDEQFF. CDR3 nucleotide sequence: TGTGCCAGCACCTCGGGGGATGAGCAGTTCTTC.

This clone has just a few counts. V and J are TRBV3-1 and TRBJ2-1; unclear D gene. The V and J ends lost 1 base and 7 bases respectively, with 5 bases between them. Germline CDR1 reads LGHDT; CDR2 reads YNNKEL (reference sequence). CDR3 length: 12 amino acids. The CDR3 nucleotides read TGTGCCAGCAGCCAAGTGAGGAATGAGCAGTTCTTC. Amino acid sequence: CASSQVRNEQFF.

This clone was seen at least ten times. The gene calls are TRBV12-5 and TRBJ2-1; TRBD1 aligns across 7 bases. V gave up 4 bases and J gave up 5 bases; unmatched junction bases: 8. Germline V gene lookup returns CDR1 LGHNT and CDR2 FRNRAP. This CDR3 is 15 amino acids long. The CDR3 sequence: CASGSTGLLNNEQFF. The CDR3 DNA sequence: TGTGCTAGTGGTTCGACAGGGTTGTTGAACAATGAGCAGTTCTTC.

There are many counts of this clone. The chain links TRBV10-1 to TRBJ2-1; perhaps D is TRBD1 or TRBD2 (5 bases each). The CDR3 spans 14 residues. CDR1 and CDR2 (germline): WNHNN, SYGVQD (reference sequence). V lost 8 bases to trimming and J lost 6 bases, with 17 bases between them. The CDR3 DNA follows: TGCGCCAGCTCCTATGGGGGTCAAACCAATGAGCAGTTCTTC. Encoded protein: CASSYGGQTNEQFF.

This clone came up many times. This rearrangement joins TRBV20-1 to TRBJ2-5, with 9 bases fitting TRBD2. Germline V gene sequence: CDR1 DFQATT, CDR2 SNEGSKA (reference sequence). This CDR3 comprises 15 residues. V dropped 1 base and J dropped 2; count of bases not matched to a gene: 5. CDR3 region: CSARAASGIQETQYF. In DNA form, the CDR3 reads TGCAGTGCTAGAGCTGCTAGCGGGATTCAAGAGACCCAGTACTTC.

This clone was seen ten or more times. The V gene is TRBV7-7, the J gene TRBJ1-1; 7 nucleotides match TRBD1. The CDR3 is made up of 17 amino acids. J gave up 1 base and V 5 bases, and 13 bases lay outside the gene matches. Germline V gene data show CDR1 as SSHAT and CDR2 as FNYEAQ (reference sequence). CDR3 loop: CASSPFRRGQRNTEAFF. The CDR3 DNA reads TGTGCCAGCAGCCCCTTTAGGCGGGGACAGCGGAACACTGAAGCTTTCTTT.